This TCR beta chain was profiled in a study of blood T cell repertoires in COVID-19. Turning to the study itself: The United States, Italy and Spain were the sources of the acute and convalescent COVID-19 samples.

Each recovered donor of Cohort 3 presented with two negative PCRs, clearance, or symptom resolution. The data were produced by immunoSEQ multiplex PCR, yet TCRdb's version contains in-frame clones alone and is incomplete. The data contain about 200,000 clones, 82% of them singletons. The J segment lost 6 bases and the V segment lost 2 bases, leaving 12 bases of the junction unmatched. Germline V gene sequence: CDR1 SGHTA, CDR2 FQGNSA. This CDR3 comprises 17 residues. Sequencing used PBMCs or T cells enriched from blood (not recorded which). This chain connects TRBV7-2 to TRBJ2-1; 8 bases line up with TRBD2. The TCR was taken from a man between 35 and 55 years old who had recovered from COVID-19. CDR3 in amino acids: CASSLILAARRSNEQFF. CDR3 sequence (DNA): TGTGCCAGCAGCTTAATACTAGCGGCTCGCCGGAGCAATGAGCAGTTCTTC.